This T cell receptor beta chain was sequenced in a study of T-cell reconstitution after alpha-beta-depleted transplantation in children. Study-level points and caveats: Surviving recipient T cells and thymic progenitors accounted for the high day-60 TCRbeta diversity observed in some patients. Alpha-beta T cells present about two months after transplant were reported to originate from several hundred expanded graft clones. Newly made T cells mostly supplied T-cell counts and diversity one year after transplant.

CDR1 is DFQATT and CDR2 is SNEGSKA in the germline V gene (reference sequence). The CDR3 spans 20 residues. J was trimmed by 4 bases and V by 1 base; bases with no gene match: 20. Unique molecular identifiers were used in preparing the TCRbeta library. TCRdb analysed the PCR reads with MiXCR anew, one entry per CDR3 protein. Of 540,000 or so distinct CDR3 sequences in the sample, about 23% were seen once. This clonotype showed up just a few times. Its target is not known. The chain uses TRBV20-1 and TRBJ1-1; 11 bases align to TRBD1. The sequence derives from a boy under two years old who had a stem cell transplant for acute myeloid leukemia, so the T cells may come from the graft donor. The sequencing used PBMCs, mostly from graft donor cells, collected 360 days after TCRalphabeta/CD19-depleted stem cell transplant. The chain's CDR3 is CSARAISWTGGYLGSTEAFF. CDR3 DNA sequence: TGCAGTGCTAGAGCTATATCTTGGACAGGGGGCTACCTAGGGAGCACTGAAGCTTTCTTT.